This section outlines one T cell receptor beta chain sequence together with its context. As processed by the authors: It was from reference gene primer amplification that nucleated cell counts were estimated. Profiling relied on immunoSEQ multiplex PCR, and the TCRdb table lists in-frame clones only, not all of them. V and J calls and clone size come straight from that table; D and trimming were deduced from the DNA. The sample gives approximately 70,000 clones, about nine tenths of which show up once; just over 2.5% is in the top ten. In Seattle, patients joined the study during active infection and were tracked longitudinally. This sample was included in a study of blood T cell repertoires in COVID-19. Study-level background: Donors in the United States, Italy and Spain gave samples during acute or convalescent COVID-19. PBMCs, B-cell-depleted T cells, or T cells were the source of the cDNA or gDNA that made up the material.

CDR3 length: 15 amino acids. V dropped 6 bases and J dropped 3; count of bases not matched to a gene: 8. Germline CDR1 ENHRY, CDR2 SYGVKD. Sample: peripheral blood. The rearrangement uses TRBV10-3 and TRBJ1-5; 7 bases map to TRBD1. The receptor was isolated from a man aged 50 to 59 with COVID-19, enrolled during active disease. The CDR3 bases are TGTGCCATCAGGGACGGACAGGACAACAATCAGCCCCAGCATTTT. This sequence encodes CAIRDGQDNNQPQHF.